Following are 18 T cell receptor beta chains from one sample sequenced in a study of blood T cell repertoires in COVID-19. TCRdb's copy holds only in-frame clones and misses some; the assay was immunoSEQ multiplex PCR. The repertoire includes under 200,000 clones, over 70% of them detected once, and more than 7% sits in the top ten. The sequencing input was peripheral blood. These receptors were taken from a woman of 80 years or more with active or convalescent COVID-19.

This clone was seen only a few times. The rearrangement joins TRBV5-4 to TRBJ2-5; possibly TRBD2 for D (5 bases). This CDR3 is built from 13 residues. Germline lookup yields CDR1 SGHNT and CDR2 YYREEE (reference sequence). V dropped 3 bases and J dropped 4 bases, with 10 bases sitting between them. The CDR3 nucleotides read TGTGCCAGCAGCTCCCCAAGCGGAGAGACCCAGTACTTC. Its protein product is CASSSPSGETQYF. Using reference TRBV5-4 and TRBJ2-5 for the parts outside the CDR3, the full variable domain is ETGVTQSPTHLIKTRGQQVTLRCSSQSGHNTVSWYQQALGQGPQFIFQYYREEENGRGNFPPRFSGLQFPNYSSELNVNALELDDSALYLCASSSPSGETQYFGPGTRLLVL.

The chain is built from TRBV6-5 and TRBJ1-6; D possibly corresponds to TRBD1 (5 bases). The CDR3 runs to 15 residues. From germline, CDR1 is MNHEY and CDR2 SVGAGI. V was shortened by 2 bases and J by 7 bases, with 12 bases between the two germline ends. CDR3 in amino acids: CASSYGGAENSPLHF. In DNA form, the CDR3 reads TGTGCCAGCAGTTACGGAGGGGCAGAAAATTCACCCCTCCACTTT.

V is TRBV4-3 and J is TRBJ1-3, with no clear D. Germline V gene data show CDR1 as LGHNA and CDR2 as YSLEER. There are 18 residues in the CDR3. V dropped 1 base and J dropped 4 bases, with 20 bases sitting between them. The CDR3 sequence is CASSQVFGVGEAGNTIYF. As DNA, the CDR3 is TGCGCCAGCAGCCAAGTCTTCGGAGTCGGGGAGGCCGGAAACACCATATATTTT.

The chain uses TRBV11-2 and TRBJ2-2, with TRBD2 matching 13 bases. Germline CDR1 is SGHAT and CDR2 is FQNNGV. Trimming cost V 5 bases and J 2 bases; bases outside gene matches: 8. There are 18 residues in the CDR3. The CDR3 DNA reads TGTGCCAGCAGCCCTCGGACTAGCGGGGGCCGAAACACCGGGGAGCTGTTTTTT. Translating it yields CASSPRTSGGRNTGELFF.

This rearrangement joins TRBV29-1 to TRBJ2-2; 8 bases match TRBD2. V shed 1 base, J shed 1 base, and the junction held 5 bases outside the gene matches. CDR1 SQVTM and CDR2 ANQGSEA come from the germline V gene. The CDR3 runs 16 residues. CDR3 amino acids: CSVEVIRGGNTGELFF. The CDR3 region has the DNA TGCAGCGTTGAAGTGATACGGGGGGGGAACACCGGGGAGCTGTTTTTT.

The chain uses TRBV10-3 and TRBJ2-7; unclear D gene. Germline CDR1 reads ENHRY; CDR2 reads SYGVKD. Trimming took off 3 bases at V and 0 bases at J, with 3 bases between the two ends. This CDR3 region has 12 residues. The chain's CDR3 is CAISEASYEQYF. The CDR3 DNA is TGTGCCATCAGTGAAGCCTCCTACGAGCAGTACTTC.

In its sample, this clone was seen once. This chain uses TRBV5-8 with TRBJ2-2, with 11 bases matching TRBD1. The trim removed 4 bases at V and 7 bases at J, leaving 9 bases unmatched. The germline V gene encodes CDR1 SGHTS and CDR2 YDEGEE. This CDR3 comprises 16 residues. The CDR3 spells CASSHLDRGLNGELFF. DNA of the CDR3: TGTGCCAGCAGCCACCTGGACAGGGGGCTTAACGGGGAGCTGTTTTTT. The variable domain in full, with the rest retrieved from reference TRBV5-8 and TRBJ2-2, is EAGVTQSPTHLIKTRGQQATLRCSPISGHTSVYWYQQALGLGLQFLLWYDEGEERNRGNFPPRFSGRQFPNYSSELNVNALELEDSALYLCASSHLDRGLNGELFFGEGSRLTVL.

The chain carries TRBV4-2 and TRBJ1-4, with TRBD1 as a possible D gene (5 bases). CDR1 is LGHNA, CDR2 YNFKEQ, per germline. With 0 bases removed from V and 8 bases from J, the gap between germline ends came to 16 bases. This CDR3 spans 16 amino acids. The CDR3 is CASSQEGRGLNEKLFF. The CDR3 region has the DNA TGTGCCAGCAGCCAAGAAGGGAGGGGATTAAACGAAAAACTGTTTTTT.

The chain uses TRBV12-3 or TRBV12-4 and TRBJ1-1; weak D call: TRBD1 (5 bases). The CDR3 spans 11 residues. V lost 7 bases to trimming and J lost 8 bases, with 11 bases between them. Here the CDR3 DNA reads TGTGCCAGCACCGTAGACAGAGAAGCTTTCTTT. Residues: CASTVDREAFF.

The gene calls are TRBV11-3 and TRBJ2-1; 8 bases are a match to TRBD2. V lost 1 base to trimming and J lost 8 bases; unmatched junction nucleotides: 13. The germline V gene has CDR1 SGHNT and CDR2 YENEEA. The CDR3 spans 17 residues. This CDR3 reads CASSLGPTGLVPHEQFF. The CDR3 coding sequence is TGTGCCAGCAGCTTAGGACCCACGGGACTAGTGCCGCATGAGCAGTTCTTC.

J is TRBJ1-6 and V is TRBV7-8; D gene ambiguous. Germline V CDR1 and CDR2: SGHVS, FQNEAQ. This CDR3 is 15 amino acids long. Trimming removed 1 base at V and 13 bases at J, with 17 bases between. Here the CDR3 DNA reads TGTGCCAGCAGCTTAGGTATTGCAGGATCTTCTCCCCTCCACTTT. This translates into CASSLGIAGSSPLHF.

The chain is built from TRBV5-1 and TRBJ2-7; D may be TRBD2 (6 bases). There are 12 residues in the CDR3. V lost 5 bases, J lost 4 bases, and 10 bases lay in between. Germline V gene lookup returns CDR1 SGHRS and CDR2 YFSETQ. The CDR3 DNA reads as TGCGCCAGCAGGGCCGGGGGTTACGAGCAGTACTTC. This encodes CASRAGGYEQYF.

The chain has TRBV4-1 and TRBJ1-2, with a weak D call TRBD1 (5 bases). The V and J ends lost 0 bases and 7 bases respectively, with 9 bases between them. There are 13 residues in the CDR3. Germline loops: CDR1 MGHRA, CDR2 YSYEKL. The DNA of the CDR3 is TGCGCCAGCAGCCAAGAACCGGGGGTTGGCTACACCTTC. Protein product: CASSQEPGVGYTF.

The chain uses TRBV15 and TRBJ2-3, with TRBD2 matching over 7 bases. The ends lost 3 bases at V and 8 bases at J; junction bases unmatched: 11. Germline CDR1 and CDR2: LNHNV and YYDKDF (reference sequence). The CDR3 contains 15 residues. The CDR3 loop reads CATSSHGEGLFTQYF. The CDR3 region has the DNA TGTGCCACCAGCAGCCACGGGGAGGGGTTGTTTACGCAGTATTTT.

CDR3 region: CASSDPRRASEAFF. The CDR3 DNA follows: TGCGCCAGCAGTGACCCCCGAAGAGCCTCTGAAGCTTTCTTT. This chain connects TRBV10-2 to TRBJ1-1, with D unclear. Germline CDR1 reads WSHSY; CDR2 reads SAAADI. Trimming took off 3 bases at V and 6 bases at J, with 14 bases between the two ends. The CDR3 has 14 residues.

The CDR3 protein is CASSYFTDSLGKLFF. In nucleotides, the CDR3 is TGTGCCAGCAGTTACTTTACCGACAGCTTAGGAAAACTGTTTTTT. The gene calls are TRBV6-5 and TRBJ1-4, with TRBD1 as a possible D gene (5 bases). Trimming removed 1 base at V and 10 bases at J, with 16 bases between. In germline, CDR1 is MNHEY, CDR2 SVGAGI. The CDR3 spans 15 residues.

The sample holds a few counts of this clone. This rearrangement joins TRBV6-2 or TRBV6-3 to TRBJ1-5; D possibly corresponds to TRBD1 (5 bases). Trimming pared 4 bases from V and 7 bases from J, leaving 20 bases between. Germline V CDR1 and CDR2: MNHEY, SVGEGT. The CDR3 loop spans 16 amino acids. The DNA for the CDR3 is TGTGCCAGCAGTTCCCCTATATCAGGGCGGGGACAGCCCCAGCATTTT. It codes for CASSSPISGRGQPQHF.

This clone was detected only once. The V gene is TRBV19, the J gene TRBJ2-3; 7 positions match TRBD2. CDR1 is LNHDA, CDR2 SQIVND, per germline (reference sequence). The CDR3 is made up of 16 amino acids. V was clipped by 7 bases and J by 1 base; unmatched bases: 11. In nucleotides, the CDR3 is TGTGCCAGTACCTCAATTGGGGGGGGACGCACAGATACGCAGTATTTT. Protein sequence: CASTSIGGGRTDTQYF.